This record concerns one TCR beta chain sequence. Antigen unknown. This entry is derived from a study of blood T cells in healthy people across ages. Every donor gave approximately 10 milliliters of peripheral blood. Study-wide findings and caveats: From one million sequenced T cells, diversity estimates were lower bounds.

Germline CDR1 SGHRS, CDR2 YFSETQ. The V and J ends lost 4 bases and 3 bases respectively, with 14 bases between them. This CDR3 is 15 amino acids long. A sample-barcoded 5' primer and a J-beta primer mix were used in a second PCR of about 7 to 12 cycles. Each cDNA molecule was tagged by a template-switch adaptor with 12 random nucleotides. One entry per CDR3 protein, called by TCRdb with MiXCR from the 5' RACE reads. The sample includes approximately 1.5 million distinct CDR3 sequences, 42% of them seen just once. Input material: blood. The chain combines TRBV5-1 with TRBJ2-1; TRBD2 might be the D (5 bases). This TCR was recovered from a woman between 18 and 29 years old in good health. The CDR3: CASSPVAGLYNEQFF. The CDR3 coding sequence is TGCGCCAGCAGCCCAGTGGCGGGCCTCTACAATGAGCAGTTCTTC.